These T cell receptor beta chains were read from a single sample in a study of shared T cell receptors in the human thymus. Using immunoSEQ multiplex PCR, the repertoire was profiled, and TCRdb retains in-frame clones only, with some absent. The table lists about 540,000 clones, 70% to 80% of them singletons. In addition, the sample was reused for a study of human thymus T cells.

Sequenced: thymocytes. These TCRs come from a boy younger than two with a congenital heart defect. The CDR3 runs from the conserved cysteine through the conserved F or W. D genes are given only for firm matches. The size entry is marked missing in some rows and otherwise reads once, few, many or a size class.

v_call	clone_size	d_call	cdr3_length	j_call	cdr3_aa	cdr3_nt
TRBV29-1	.	.	13	TRBJ2-7	CSVEYQGSYEQYF	TGCAGCGTTGAATATCAGGGATCCTACGAGCAGTACTTC
TRBV27	.	TRBD1	16	TRBJ1-5	CASSHPDRVCNQPQHF	TGTGCCAGCAGTCACCCCGACAGGGTTTGCAATCAGCCCCAGCATTTT
TRBV29-1	.	TRBD2	18	TRBJ2-1	CSVPESASGRSSYNEQFF	TGCAGCGTTCCCGAGTCGGCTAGCGGGAGGTCCTCCTACAATGAGCAGTTCTTC
TRBV19	few	TRBD2	17	TRBJ2-2	CASSILIAGGYTGELFF	TGTGCCAGTAGTATACTGATAGCGGGAGGATACACCGGGGAGCTGTTTTTT
TRBV27	.	TRBD1	18	TRBJ2-1	CASSLWVSDRLKYNEQFF	TGTGCCAGCAGTTTATGGGTCTCGGACAGGCTAAAGTACAATGAGCAGTTCTTC
TRBV27	.	TRBD1	16	TRBJ1-3	CASRAGQGGDGNTIYF	TGTGCCAGCAGAGCTGGACAGGGAGGTGATGGAAACACCATATATTTT
TRBV19	.	TRBD1	14	TRBJ2-7	CASSTTGGGSEQYF	TGTGCCAGTAGTACTACAGGGGGCGGGTCCGAGCAGTACTTC
TRBV9	.	TRBD1	15	TRBJ2-5	CASSEGVRGQETQYF	TGTGCCAGCAGCGAGGGGGTCAGGGGGCAAGAGACCCAGTACTTC
TRBV4-1	.	.	14	TRBJ2-1	CASSQEVGRNEQFF	TGCGCCAGCAGCCAAGAAGTGGGCCGGAATGAGCAGTTCTTC
TRBV4-1	once	TRBD2	18	TRBJ2-5	CASSQDGPSGPHHGTQYF	TGCGCCAGCAGCCAAGATGGACCTAGCGGGCCCCACCATGGGACCCAGTACTTC
TRBV4-3	.	TRBD2	15	TRBJ2-4	CASSQDGRERNVQYF	TGCGCCAGCAGCCAAGATGGGCGGGAGAGAAACGTTCAGTACTTC
TRBV5-6	once	TRBD2	17	TRBJ2-7	CASSLETSGLGGGEQYF	TGTGCCAGCAGCTTGGAGACTAGCGGTCTCGGGGGGGGCGAGCAGTACTTC
TRBV7-2	.	TRBD2	12	TRBJ2-5	CAGGLAEETQYF	TGTGCCGGAGGACTAGCGGAAGAGACCCAGTACTTC
TRBV19	.	TRBD1	15	TRBJ1-2	CASSIRQGENYGYTF	TGTGCCAGTAGTATCAGACAGGGGGAGAACTATGGCTACACCTTC
TRBV7-9	few	TRBD1	12	TRBJ2-7	CASSGQGYEQYF	TGTGCCAGCAGCGGACAGGGATACGAGCAGTACTTC
TRBV4-3	.	.	14	TRBJ1-5	CASSPMTGDQPQHF	TGCGCCAGCAGCCCTATGACGGGGGACCAGCCCCAGCATTTT
TRBV27	.	.	14	TRBJ2-7	CASSLSDRYYEQYF	TGTGCCAGCAGTTTATCCGACAGATACTACGAGCAGTACTTC
TRBV30	few	.	13	TRBJ2-7	CAGGGRSSYEQYF	TGTGCCGGGGGCGGGCGGTCCTCCTACGAGCAGTACTTC
TRBV14	.	TRBD1	14	TRBJ2-7	CASSLGTGGYEQYF	TGTGCCAGCAGCCTTGGGACAGGGGGGTACGAGCAGTACTTC
TRBV7-2	.	.	18	TRBJ2-3	CASSLWRNRVSLRGTQYF	TGTGCCAGCAGCTTGTGGAGAAACAGGGTTTCCCTACGGGGTACGCAGTATTTT
TRBV2	.	.	14	TRBJ2-4	CASTEGSGAMIQYF	TGTGCCAGCACCGAGGGTAGCGGCGCCATGATTCAGTACTTC
TRBV2	.	.	15	TRBJ2-2	CASSVSGLNTGELFF	TGTGCCAGCAGTGTAAGCGGGCTTAACACCGGGGAGCTGTTTTTT
TRBV9	.	TRBD2	15	TRBJ2-1	CASSVGTSSYNEQFF	TGTGCCAGCAGCGTAGGGACTAGCTCCTACAATGAGCAGTTCTTC
TRBV5-5	few	.	16	TRBJ2-7	CASSLVEDAPSYEQYF	TGTGCCAGCAGCTTGGTGGAGGACGCCCCCTCCTACGAGCAGTACTTC
TRBV4-3	.	TRBD2	20	TRBJ2-1	CASSQDRTSGREKRYNEQFF	TGCGCCAGCAGCCAAGATCGTACTAGCGGGAGGGAGAAGAGATACAATGAGCAGTTCTTC
TRBV28	.	.	16	TRBJ1-5	CASSLRQFYSNQPQHF	TGTGCCAGCAGTCTACGACAGTTCTATAGCAATCAGCCCCAGCATTTT
TRBV6-5	.	.	15	TRBJ2-5	CASSPSPGTEETQYF	TGTGCCAGCAGTCCCTCCCCCGGGACTGAAGAGACCCAGTACTTC
TRBV6-5	.	TRBD2	16	TRBJ2-2	CASSYGQGGGTGELFF	TGTGCCAGCAGTTACGGGCAGGGCGGGGGCACCGGGGAGCTGTTTTTT
TRBV9	few	.	13	TRBJ2-7	CASSVGSSYEQYF	TGTGCCAGCAGCGTAGGGAGCTCCTACGAGCAGTACTTC
TRBV13	.	.	11	TRBJ2-1	CASSLQNEQFF	TGTGCCAGCAGCTTACAGAATGAGCAGTTCTTC
TRBV4-3	.	TRBD2	16	TRBJ2-3	CASSQGGLAGTDTQYF	TGCGCCAGCAGCCAGGGGGGACTAGCGGGCACAGATACGCAGTATTTT
TRBV9	.	.	14	TRBJ1-5	CASSVAGSNQPQHF	TGTGCCAGCAGCGTAGCGGGGAGCAATCAGCCCCAGCATTTT
TRBV19	.	.	16	TRBJ2-4	CASSILSGIAKNIQYF	TGTGCCAGTAGTATTCTAAGCGGAATAGCCAAAAACATTCAGTACTTC
TRBV29-1	.	TRBD1	14	TRBJ1-5	CSVTDGTGDQPQHF	TGCAGCGTCACAGACGGGACAGGGGATCAGCCCCAGCATTTT
TRBV7-2	.	TRBD2	17	TRBJ2-7	CASSLVGGLEAPYEQYF	TGTGCCAGCAGCTTAGTGGGAGGACTAGAGGCTCCCTACGAGCAGTACTTC
TRBV21-1	.	.	18	TRBJ1-1	CASSKTDSPSKANTEAFF	TGTGCCAGCAGCAAAACGGACAGTCCCTCCAAGGCGAACACTGAAGCTTTCTTT
TRBV7-9	.	.	14	TRBJ2-5	CASSQKAGSETQYF	TGTGCCAGCAGTCAGAAGGCGGGCTCCGAGACCCAGTACTTC
TRBV4-1	once	TRBD1	16	TRBJ1-1	CASSQDPDRLNTEAFF	TGCGCCAGCAGCCAAGATCCGGACAGGCTGAACACTGAAGCTTTCTTT
TRBV6-1	.	.	10	TRBJ2-7	CASRDGEQHF	TGTGCCAGCAGAGACGGGGAGCAGCACTTC
TRBV4-1	.	.	17	TRBJ2-3	CASSQDRGNKNTDTQYF	TGCGCCAGCAGCCAAGATAGGGGGAATAAGAACACAGATACGCAGTATTTT
TRBV15	.	TRBD2	15	TRBJ2-1	CATSLSGRGDNEQFF	TGTGCCACCAGCCTTAGCGGGAGGGGGGATAATGAGCAGTTCTTC
TRBV4-3	.	TRBD2	13	TRBJ2-1	CASSHGTRNEQFF	TGCGCCAGTAGCCATGGGACTAGGAATGAGCAGTTCTTC
TRBV5-1	.	.	13	TRBJ1-2	CASSFPGNYGYTF	TGCGCCAGCAGCTTCCCAGGCAACTATGGCTACACCTTC
TRBV4-1	.	.	13	TRBJ2-7	CASSQDVALEQYF	TGCGCCAGCAGCCAAGATGTAGCTCTCGAGCAGTACTTC
TRBV4-3	.	.	20	TRBJ2-2	CASSPRPHAGDKSNTGELFF	TGCGCCAGCAGCCCGCGCCCGCACGCCGGGGATAAGTCGAACACCGGGGAGCTGTTTTTT
TRBV29-1	.	.	13	TRBJ1-1	CSVERGSDTEAFF	TGCAGCGTTGAAAGAGGGTCCGACACTGAAGCTTTCTTT
TRBV27	.	TRBD2	15	TRBJ2-3	CASSGDYSSTDTQYF	TGTGCCAGCAGTGGGGACTATAGTAGCACAGATACGCAGTATTTT
TRBV6-1	.	TRBD1	17	TRBJ2-3	CASSEAPGQGYTDTQYF	TGTGCCAGCAGTGAAGCTCCCGGACAGGGATACACAGATACGCAGTATTTT
TRBV15	.	.	15	TRBJ1-2	CATSGGGASIYGYTF	TGTGCCACCAGCGGCGGGGGGGCCAGCATCTATGGCTACACCTTC
TRBV18	.	TRBD1	19	TRBJ1-5	CASSPRTGGACSPNQPQHF	TGTGCCAGCTCACCTCGGACAGGGGGCGCTTGTAGCCCGAATCAGCCCCAGCATTTT
TRBV6-5	.	TRBD2	15	TRBJ2-7	CASSRTGTSGYEQYF	TGTGCCAGCAGCCGAACCGGGACTAGCGGTTACGAGCAGTACTTC
TRBV6-1	few	.	18	TRBJ1-5	CASSEAFWQGSDNQPQHF	TGTGCCAGCAGTGAAGCCTTCTGGCAGGGGAGCGACAATCAGCCCCAGCATTTT
TRBV18	.	TRBD2	15	TRBJ2-5	CASSLPTGGQETQYF	TGTGCCAGCTCACTCCCGACGGGAGGGCAAGAGACCCAGTACTTC
TRBV14	.	TRBD1	15	TRBJ2-7	CASSDWDRGRYEQYF	TGTGCCAGCAGCGATTGGGACAGGGGTCGGTACGAGCAGTACTTC
TRBV5-1	.	TRBD2	19	TRBJ2-7	CASSLAPWLAGPDGGEQYF	TGCGCCAGCAGCTTGGCCCCCTGGCTAGCGGGCCCTGATGGGGGCGAGCAGTACTTC
TRBV6-6	once	.	12	TRBJ2-7	CASRGRGYEQYF	TGTGCCAGCAGGGGCAGGGGATACGAGCAGTACTTC
TRBV11-2	few	.	13	TRBJ2-5	CASSFPGQETQYF	TGTGCCAGCAGCTTCCCAGGACAAGAGACCCAGTACTTC
TRBV2	few	.	14	TRBJ2-3	CASGSPSGTDTQYF	TGTGCCAGCGGGTCCCCATCCGGGACAGATACGCAGTATTTT
TRBV4-1	.	TRBD1	21	TRBJ2-7	CASSQDEEGQVASLTHYEQYF	TGCGCCAGCAGCCAAGATGAGGAGGGACAGGTAGCATCTCTTACCCACTACGAGCAGTACTTC